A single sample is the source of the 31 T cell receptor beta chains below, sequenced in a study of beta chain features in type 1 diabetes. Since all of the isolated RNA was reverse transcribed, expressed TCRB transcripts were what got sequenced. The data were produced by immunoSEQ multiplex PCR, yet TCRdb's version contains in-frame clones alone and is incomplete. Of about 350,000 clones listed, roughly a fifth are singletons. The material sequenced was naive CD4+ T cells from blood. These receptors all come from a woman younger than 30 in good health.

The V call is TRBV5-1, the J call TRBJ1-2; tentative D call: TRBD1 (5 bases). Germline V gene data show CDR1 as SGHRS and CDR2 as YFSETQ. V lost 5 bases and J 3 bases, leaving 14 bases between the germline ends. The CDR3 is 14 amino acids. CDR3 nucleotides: TGCGCCAGCAGGACAGCTAATTGGGACTATGGCTACACCTTC. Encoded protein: CASRTANWDYGYTF.

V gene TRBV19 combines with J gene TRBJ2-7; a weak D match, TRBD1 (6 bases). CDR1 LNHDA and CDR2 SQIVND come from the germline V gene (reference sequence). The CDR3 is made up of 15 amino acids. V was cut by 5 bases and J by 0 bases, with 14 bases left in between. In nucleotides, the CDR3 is TGTGCCAGTAGTCTTCGACAGGCTTACTCCTACGAGCAGTACTTC. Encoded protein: CASSLRQAYSYEQYF.

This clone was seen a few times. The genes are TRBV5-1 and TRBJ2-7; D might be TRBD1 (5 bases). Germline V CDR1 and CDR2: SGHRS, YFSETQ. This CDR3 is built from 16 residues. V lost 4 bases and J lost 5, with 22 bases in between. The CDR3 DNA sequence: TGCGCCAGCAGCCTTGCTAGGGTAGCCCTCAGGGACGAGCAGTACTTC. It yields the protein CASSLARVALRDEQYF.

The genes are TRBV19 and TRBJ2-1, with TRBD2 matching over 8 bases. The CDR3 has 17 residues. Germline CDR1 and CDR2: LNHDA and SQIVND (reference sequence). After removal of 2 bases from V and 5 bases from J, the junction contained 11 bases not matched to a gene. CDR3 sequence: CASSIPPEAGVHNEQFF. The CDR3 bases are TGTGCCAGTAGTATACCCCCTGAAGCGGGGGTACACAATGAGCAGTTCTTC.

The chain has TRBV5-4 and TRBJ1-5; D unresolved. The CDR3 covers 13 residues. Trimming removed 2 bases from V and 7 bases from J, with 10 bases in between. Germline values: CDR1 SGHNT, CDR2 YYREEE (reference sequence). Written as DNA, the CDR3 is TGTGCCAGCAGCTTTCGGGAGTTGCAGCCCCAGCATTTT. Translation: CASSFRELQPQHF.

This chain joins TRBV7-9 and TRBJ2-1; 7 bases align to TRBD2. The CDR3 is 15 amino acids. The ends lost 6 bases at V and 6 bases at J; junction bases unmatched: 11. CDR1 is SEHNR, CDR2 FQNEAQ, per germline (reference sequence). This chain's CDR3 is CASSAQRGGSNEQFF. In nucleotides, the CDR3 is TGTGCCAGCAGTGCCCAGCGGGGAGGGTCCAATGAGCAGTTCTTC.

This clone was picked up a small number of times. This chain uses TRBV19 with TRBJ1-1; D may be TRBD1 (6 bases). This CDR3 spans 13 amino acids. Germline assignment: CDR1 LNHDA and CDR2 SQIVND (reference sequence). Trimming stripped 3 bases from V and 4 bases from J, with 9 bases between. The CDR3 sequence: CASSIRGTTEAFF. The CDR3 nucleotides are TGTGCCAGTAGTATTAGGGGGACCACTGAAGCTTTCTTT.

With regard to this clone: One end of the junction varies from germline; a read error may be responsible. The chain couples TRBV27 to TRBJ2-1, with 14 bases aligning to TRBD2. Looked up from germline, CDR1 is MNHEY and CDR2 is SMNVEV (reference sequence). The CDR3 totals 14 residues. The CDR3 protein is CASSRGGLAGGLLF. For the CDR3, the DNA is TGTGCCAGCAGTCGCGGCGGACTAGCGGGAGGCCTACTCTTC.

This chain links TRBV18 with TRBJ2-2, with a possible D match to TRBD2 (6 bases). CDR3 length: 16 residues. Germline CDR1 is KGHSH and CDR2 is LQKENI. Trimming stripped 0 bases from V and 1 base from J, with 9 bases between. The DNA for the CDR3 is TGTGCCAGCTCACCACCGATAGCGGAGAACACCGGGGAGCTGTTTTTT. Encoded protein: CASSPPIAENTGELFF.

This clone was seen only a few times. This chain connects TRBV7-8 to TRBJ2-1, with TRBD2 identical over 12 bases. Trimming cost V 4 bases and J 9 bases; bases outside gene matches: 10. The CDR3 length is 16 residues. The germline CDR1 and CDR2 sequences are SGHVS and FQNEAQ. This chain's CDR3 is CASSSARLAGVGEQFF. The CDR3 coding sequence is TGTGCCAGCAGCTCCGCCCGACTAGCGGGAGTCGGTGAGCAGTTCTTC.

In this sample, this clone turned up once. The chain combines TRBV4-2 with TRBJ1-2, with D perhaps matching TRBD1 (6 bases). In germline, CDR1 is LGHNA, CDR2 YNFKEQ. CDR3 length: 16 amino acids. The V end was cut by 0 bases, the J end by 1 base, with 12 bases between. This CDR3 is CASSQDVTGLNYGYTF. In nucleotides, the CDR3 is TGTGCCAGCAGCCAAGATGTAACAGGGCTTAACTATGGCTACACCTTC.

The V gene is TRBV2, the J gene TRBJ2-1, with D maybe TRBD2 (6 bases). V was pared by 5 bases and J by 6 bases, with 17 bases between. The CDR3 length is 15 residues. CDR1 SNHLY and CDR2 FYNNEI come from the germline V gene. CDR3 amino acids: CASSLTPGDGNEQFF. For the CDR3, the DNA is TGTGCCAGCAGTTTAACCCCGGGGGACGGCAATGAGCAGTTCTTC.

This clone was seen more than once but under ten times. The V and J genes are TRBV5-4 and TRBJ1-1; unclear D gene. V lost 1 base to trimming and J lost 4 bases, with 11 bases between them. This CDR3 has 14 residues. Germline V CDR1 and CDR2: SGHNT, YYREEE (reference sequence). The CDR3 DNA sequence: TGTGCCAGCAGCTTGATTCGGGGAACCACTGAAGCTTTCTTT. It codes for CASSLIRGTTEAFF.

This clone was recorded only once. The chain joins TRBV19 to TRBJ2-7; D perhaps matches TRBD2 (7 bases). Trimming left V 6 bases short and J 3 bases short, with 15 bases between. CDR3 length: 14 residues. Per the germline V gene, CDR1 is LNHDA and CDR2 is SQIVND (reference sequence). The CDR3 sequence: CASSPEGGYYEQYF. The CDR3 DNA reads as TGTGCCAGTAGCCCCGAGGGGGGGTACTACGAGCAGTACTTC.

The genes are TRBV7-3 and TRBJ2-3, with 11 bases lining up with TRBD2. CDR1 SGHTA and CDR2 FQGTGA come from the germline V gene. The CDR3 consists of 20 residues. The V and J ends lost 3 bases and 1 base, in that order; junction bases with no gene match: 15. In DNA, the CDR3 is TGTGCCAGCAGCTTCCATTCTCTAGCGGGGGGTCGCAGGGGCACAGATACGCAGTATTTT. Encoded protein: CASSFHSLAGGRRGTDTQYF.

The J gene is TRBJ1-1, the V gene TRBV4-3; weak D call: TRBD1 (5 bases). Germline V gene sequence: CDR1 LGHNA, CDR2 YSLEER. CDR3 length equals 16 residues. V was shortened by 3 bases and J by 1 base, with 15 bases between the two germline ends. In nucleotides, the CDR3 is TGCGCCAGCAGCCACTCCCCAGGGTACGCGAACACTGAAGCTTTCTTT. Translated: CASSHSPGYANTEAFF.

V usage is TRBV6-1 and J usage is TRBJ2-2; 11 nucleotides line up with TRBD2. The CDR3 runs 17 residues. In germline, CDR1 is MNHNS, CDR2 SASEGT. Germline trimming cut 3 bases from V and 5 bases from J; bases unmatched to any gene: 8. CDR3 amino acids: CASSDFLASGGTGELFF. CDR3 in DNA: TGTGCCAGCAGTGACTTCCTCGCTAGCGGGGGGACCGGGGAGCTGTTTTTT.

The CDR3 region is CASSPGNYGYTF. As DNA, the CDR3 is TGTGCCAGTAGTCCAGGGAACTATGGCTACACCTTC. The genes are TRBV19 and TRBJ1-2; weak D call: TRBD1 (5 bases). Germline CDR1 LNHDA, CDR2 SQIVND (reference sequence). The CDR3 totals 12 residues. Trimming took 5 bases from V and 2 from J, leaving 6 bases between them.

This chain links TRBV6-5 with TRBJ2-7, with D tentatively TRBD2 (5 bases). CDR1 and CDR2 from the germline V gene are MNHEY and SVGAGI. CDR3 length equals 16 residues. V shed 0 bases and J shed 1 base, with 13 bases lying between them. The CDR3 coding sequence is TGTGCCAGCAGTTACTCCTCCGCTCGGGGTTCCTACGAGCAGTACTTC. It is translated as CASSYSSARGSYEQYF.

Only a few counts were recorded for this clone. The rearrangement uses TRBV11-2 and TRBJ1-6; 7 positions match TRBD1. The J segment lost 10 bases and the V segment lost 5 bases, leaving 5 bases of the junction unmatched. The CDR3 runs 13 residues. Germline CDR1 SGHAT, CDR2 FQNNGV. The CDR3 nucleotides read TGTGCCAGCAGCGCAGACAGGGTGTCACCCCTCCACTTT. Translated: CASSADRVSPLHF.

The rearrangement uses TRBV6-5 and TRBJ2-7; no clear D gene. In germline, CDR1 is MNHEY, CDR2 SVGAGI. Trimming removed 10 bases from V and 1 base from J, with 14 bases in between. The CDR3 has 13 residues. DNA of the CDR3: TGTGCCACCGCTAGTGGAAATTCCTACGAGCAGTACTTC. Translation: CATASGNSYEQYF.

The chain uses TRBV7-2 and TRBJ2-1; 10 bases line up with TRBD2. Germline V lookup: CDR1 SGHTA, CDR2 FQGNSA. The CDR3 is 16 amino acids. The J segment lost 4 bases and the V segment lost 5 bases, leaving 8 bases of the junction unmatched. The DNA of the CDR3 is TGTGCCAGCAGCGGAACCGGGACTAGCGTATACAATGAGCAGTTCTTC. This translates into CASSGTGTSVYNEQFF. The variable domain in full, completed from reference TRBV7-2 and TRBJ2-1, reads GAGVSQSPSNKVTEKGKDVELRCDPISGHTALYWYRQSLGQGLEFLIYFQGNSAPDKSGLPSDRFSAERTGGSVSTLTIQRTQQEDSAVYLCASSGTGTSVYNEQFFGPGTRLTVL.

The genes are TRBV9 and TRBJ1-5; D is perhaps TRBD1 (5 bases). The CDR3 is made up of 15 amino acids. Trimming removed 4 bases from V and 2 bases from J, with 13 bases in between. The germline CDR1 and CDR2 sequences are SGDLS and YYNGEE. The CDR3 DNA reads TGTGCCAGCAGCATAGGTGACAGCCGCAATCAGCCCCAGCATTTT. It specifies CASSIGDSRNQPQHF.

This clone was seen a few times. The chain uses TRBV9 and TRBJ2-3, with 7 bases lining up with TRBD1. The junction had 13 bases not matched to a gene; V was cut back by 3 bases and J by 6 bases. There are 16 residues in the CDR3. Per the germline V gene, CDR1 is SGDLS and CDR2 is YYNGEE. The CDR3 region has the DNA TGTGCCAGCAGCGGCCCGGACAGGAGGCTTTTGGATACGCAGTATTTT. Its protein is CASSGPDRRLLDTQYF.

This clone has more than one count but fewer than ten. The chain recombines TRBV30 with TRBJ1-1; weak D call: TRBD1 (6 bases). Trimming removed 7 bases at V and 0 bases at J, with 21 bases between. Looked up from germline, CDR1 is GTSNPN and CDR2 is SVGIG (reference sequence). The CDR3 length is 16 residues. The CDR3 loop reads CASSAARTDLNTEAFF. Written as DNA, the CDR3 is TGTGCCTCCTCCGCTGCGAGGACAGACCTGAACACTGAAGCTTTCTTT.

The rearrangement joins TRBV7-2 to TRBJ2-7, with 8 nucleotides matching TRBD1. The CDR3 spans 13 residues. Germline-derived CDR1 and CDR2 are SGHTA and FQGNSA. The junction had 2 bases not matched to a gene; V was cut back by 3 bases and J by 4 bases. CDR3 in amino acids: CASSFRGLYEQYF. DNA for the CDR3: TGTGCCAGCAGCTTCAGGGGGCTGTACGAGCAGTACTTC.

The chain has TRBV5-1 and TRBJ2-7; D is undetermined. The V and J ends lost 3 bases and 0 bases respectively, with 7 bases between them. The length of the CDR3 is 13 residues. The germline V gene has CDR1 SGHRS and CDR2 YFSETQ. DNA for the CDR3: TGCGCCAGCAGCTCGGTGAGCTCCTACGAGCAGTACTTC. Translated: CASSSVSSYEQYF.

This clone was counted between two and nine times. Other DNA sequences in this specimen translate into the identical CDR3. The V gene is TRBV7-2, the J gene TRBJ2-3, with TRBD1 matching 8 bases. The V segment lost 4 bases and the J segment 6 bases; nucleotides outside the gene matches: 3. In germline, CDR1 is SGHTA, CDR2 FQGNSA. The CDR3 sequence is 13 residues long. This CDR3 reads CASSSQGGDTQYF. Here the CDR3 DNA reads TGTGCCAGCAGCTCACAGGGGGGCGATACGCAGTATTTT.

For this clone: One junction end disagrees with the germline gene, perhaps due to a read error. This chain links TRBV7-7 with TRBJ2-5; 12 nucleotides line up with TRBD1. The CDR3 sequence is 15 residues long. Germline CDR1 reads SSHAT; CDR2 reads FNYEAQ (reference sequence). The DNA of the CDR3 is TGTGCTAGCAGCTCCGGGACAGGGGGCTTGAAGACCCAGTACTTC. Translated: CASSSGTGGLKTQYF.

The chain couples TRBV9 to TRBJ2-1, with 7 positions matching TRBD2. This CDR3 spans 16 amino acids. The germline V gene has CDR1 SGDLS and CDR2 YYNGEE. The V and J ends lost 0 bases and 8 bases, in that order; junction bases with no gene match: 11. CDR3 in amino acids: CASSVGVTGGLDEQFF. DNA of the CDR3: TGTGCCAGCAGCGTAGGGGTGACGGGAGGTTTGGATGAGCAGTTCTTC.

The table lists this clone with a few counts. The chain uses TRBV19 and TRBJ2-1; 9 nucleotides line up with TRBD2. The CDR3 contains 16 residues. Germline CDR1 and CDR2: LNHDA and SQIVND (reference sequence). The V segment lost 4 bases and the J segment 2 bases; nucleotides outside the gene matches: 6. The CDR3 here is CASSRDSGRPYNEQFF. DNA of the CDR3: TGTGCCAGTAGTAGGGATAGCGGGAGACCCTACAATGAGCAGTTCTTC.